Shown below are 29 T cell receptor beta chains from a single sample sequenced in a study of cytomegalovirus exposure and HLA in healthy donors. Vbeta (60) and Jbeta (13) primers were used in the PCR. The data were produced by immunoSEQ multiplex PCR, yet TCRdb's version contains in-frame clones alone and is incomplete. This table has 160,000 or so clones, approximately 79% appearing once. Specimen: PBMCs. The receptors here all came from a woman between 45 and 60 years old in good health and CMV-seropositive.

The V gene is TRBV29-1, the J gene TRBJ1-1; 7 nucleotides agree with TRBD1. Germline assignment: CDR1 SQVTM and CDR2 ANQGSEA. V was clipped by 7 bases and J by 1 base; unmatched bases: 6. The CDR3 is 13 amino acids. Here the CDR3 reads CSGRQGGNTEAFF. The CDR3 DNA sequence: TGCAGCGGCCGACAGGGAGGGAACACTGAAGCTTTCTTT. Supplemented by reference TRBV29-1 and TRBJ1-1, the full variable domain reads SAVISQKPSRDICQRGTSLTIQCQVDSQVTMMFWYRQQPGQSLTLIATANQGSEATYESGFVIDKFPISRPNLTFSTLTVSNMSPEDSSIYLCSGRQGGNTEAFFGQGTRLTVV.

This rearrangement joins TRBV7-9 to TRBJ1-4; tentatively, D is TRBD1 (6 bases). Germline values: CDR1 SEHNR, CDR2 FQNEAQ (reference sequence). This CDR3 spans 15 amino acids. The germline V and J ends were trimmed by 8 bases and 4 bases, with 17 bases remaining between them. The CDR3 sequence is CASAGGREINEKLFF. In nucleotides, the CDR3 is TGTGCCAGCGCTGGGGGCAGGGAAATTAATGAAAAACTGTTTTTT.

This clone was seen a handful of times. This chain joins TRBV7-8 and TRBJ2-1, with 7 nucleotides matching TRBD2. V was pared by 5 bases and J by 0 bases, with 7 bases of the junction left unmatched. Per the germline V gene, CDR1 is SGHVS and CDR2 is FQNEAQ. CDR3 size: 16 residues. The CDR3 DNA reads TGTGCCAGCAGCCTAACGGGGGGACTCTCCTACAATGAGCAGTTCTTC. This sequence encodes CASSLTGGLSYNEQFF.

The rearrangement joins TRBV11-2 to TRBJ2-7, with 7 nucleotides matching TRBD2. Germline V gives CDR1 SGHAT, CDR2 FQNNGV. V lost 0 bases, J lost 3 bases, and 14 bases stayed unmatched. The CDR3 extends over 18 amino acids. CDR3 bases: TGTGCCAGCAGCTTAGACCTACACGGGGAGGGCTTGGGCTACGAGCAGTACTTC. Residues: CASSLDLHGEGLGYEQYF.

The rearrangement joins TRBV7-8 to TRBJ1-6, with D possibly TRBD1 on 5 matching bases. CDR1 is SGHVS and CDR2 is FQNEAQ in the germline V gene. V gave up 3 bases and J gave up 9 bases, with 6 bases separating them. The CDR3 has 12 amino acids. CDR3 in DNA: TGTGCCAGCAGCTTCAGGGTTTCACCCCTCCACTTT. It encodes CASSFRVSPLHF. The whole variable domain, remainder taken from reference TRBV7-8 and TRBJ1-6, is GAGVSQSPRYKVAKRGQDVALRCDPISGHVSLFWYQQALGQGPEFLTYFQNEAQLDKSGLPSDRFFAERPEGSVSTLKIQRTQQEDSAVYLCASSFRVSPLHFGNGTRLTVT.

V gene TRBV30 combines with J gene TRBJ2-2; maybe TRBD2 (5 bases). The germline V gene has CDR1 GTSNPN and CDR2 SVGIG (reference sequence). V was trimmed by 5 bases and J by 8 bases, leaving 18 bases between them. This CDR3 spans 14 amino acids. This CDR3 is CAWAGPLRRGELFF. The CDR3 bases are TGTGCCTGGGCCGGACCACTTAGGAGGGGGGAGCTGTTTTTT.

The chain links TRBV19 to TRBJ2-3, with D unclear. Trimming removed 2 bases from V and 0 bases from J, with 9 bases in between. The CDR3 extends over 15 amino acids. Germline values: CDR1 LNHDA, CDR2 SQIVND (reference sequence). The CDR3 nucleotides read TGTGCCAGTAGTATAACCTTTACTAGCACAGATACGCAGTATTTT. Its protein product is CASSITFTSTDTQYF.

V is TRBV18 and J is TRBJ1-2, with D possibly being TRBD1 (5 bases). The CDR3 consists of 13 residues. The germline V gene has CDR1 KGHSH and CDR2 LQKENI. Trimming pared 3 bases from V and 5 bases from J, leaving 10 bases between. The CDR3 nucleotides are TGTGCCAGCTCACCCAGGGAGGAGTATGGCTACACCTTC. Its protein product is CASSPREEYGYTF. Full variable domain (rest looked up from reference TRBV18 and TRBJ1-2): NAGVMQNPRHLVRRRGQEARLRCSPMKGHSHVYWYRQLPEEGLKFMVYLQKENIIDESGMPKERFSAEFPKEGPSILRIQQVVRGDSAAYFCASSPREEYGYTFGSGTRLTVV.

CDR3 region: CASSKMSDRANTEAFF. In DNA, the CDR3 is TGTGCCAGCTCAAAGATGAGCGACAGGGCGAACACTGAAGCTTTCTTT. The chain carries TRBV18 and TRBJ1-1; 7 bases agree with TRBD1. The CDR3 is 16 amino acids. V shed 5 bases, J shed 1 base, and the junction held 10 bases outside the gene matches. Germline V gene data show CDR1 as KGHSH and CDR2 as LQKENI.

This clone has more than one count but fewer than ten. The gene calls are TRBV5-1 and TRBJ2-7, with a tentative D call TRBD1 (5 bases). The CDR3 extends over 13 amino acids. V shed 5 bases and J shed 3 bases, with 12 bases lying between them. Looked up from germline, CDR1 is SGHRS and CDR2 is YFSETQ. The CDR3 loop reads CASRNDRGYEQYF. CDR3 in DNA: TGCGCCAGCAGAAACGATAGGGGCTACGAGCAGTACTTC.

The gene calls are TRBV2 and TRBJ1-1; D gene ambiguous. Germline-derived CDR1 and CDR2 are SNHLY and FYNNEI. V shed 4 bases and J shed 2 bases, with 11 bases lying between them. The CDR3 has 14 residues. CDR3 DNA: TGTGCCAGCAGTGGGGCCAGAGACAACACTGAAGCTTTCTTT. It codes for CASSGARDNTEAFF.

The chain combines TRBV9 with TRBJ2-1; TRBD2 agrees at 7 bases. V shed 3 bases and J 0 bases; nucleotides not matched to a gene: 3. The CDR3 has 15 amino acids. The V gene's germline CDR1 is SGDLS and CDR2 YYNGEE. The CDR3 nucleotides are TGTGCCAGCAGCGCCGGGGGGACCTCCTACAATGAGCAGTTCTTC. Its translation: CASSAGGTSYNEQFF.

CDR3: CASRGPEAEKLFF. The CDR3 DNA is TGTGCCAGCCGAGGTCCCGAGGCGGAAAAACTGTTTTTT. The rearrangement uses TRBV5-4 and TRBJ1-4; no clear D gene. The CDR3 totals 13 residues. Germline CDR1 is SGHNT and CDR2 is YYREEE (reference sequence). V was clipped by 7 bases and J by 8 bases, with 15 bases between them.

The V call is TRBV4-1, the J call TRBJ2-3; tentative D call: TRBD2 (7 bases). Germline V gene sequence: CDR1 MGHRA, CDR2 YSYEKL. Trimming left V 5 bases short and J 0 bases short, with 18 bases between. The CDR3 length is 17 residues. CDR3 protein: CASSSPRGAISTDTQYF. In nucleotides, the CDR3 is TGCGCCAGCAGCTCCCCACGGGGGGCGATAAGCACAGATACGCAGTATTTT.

This chain links TRBV30 with TRBJ2-1, with 7 bases matching TRBD2. Trimming removed 1 base from V and 4 bases from J; junction bases left unmatched: 7. Germline CDR1 and CDR2: GTSNPN and SVGIG (reference sequence). The CDR3 extends over 15 amino acids. CDR3 sequence reads: CAWSDPSGVYNEQFF. DNA of the CDR3: TGTGCCTGGAGTGACCCCAGCGGGGTATACAATGAGCAGTTCTTC.

The chain carries TRBV5-1 and TRBJ1-4; 9 nucleotides align to TRBD1. The CDR3 is 14 amino acids. Losses at the gene ends were 2 bases for V and 7 bases for J; bases not matched to a gene: 3. Germline CDR1 SGHRS, CDR2 YFSETQ. CDR3 nucleotides: TGCGCCAGCAGCTTACAGGGGGCGCGTGAAAAACTGTTTTTT. Protein product: CASSLQGAREKLFF.

The gene calls are TRBV4-1 and TRBJ1-2; the D gene is possibly TRBD1 (6 bases). In germline, CDR1 is MGHRA, CDR2 YSYEKL. The V end was cut by 4 bases, the J end by 6 bases, with 18 bases between. The CDR3 loop spans 15 amino acids. The CDR3 DNA follows: TGCGCCAGCAGCCCCGCCGGGGGGGCGGGGAATGGCTACACCTTC. Its translation: CASSPAGGAGNGYTF.

The rearrangement joins TRBV5-1 to TRBJ1-1; perhaps TRBD1 as D (6 bases). The ends were cut back, 8 bases at V and 1 base at J, with 15 bases in the middle. The CDR3 has 14 residues. Germline assignment: CDR1 SGHRS and CDR2 YFSETQ. CDR3 loop: CASFVDSRNTEAFF. The DNA of the CDR3 is TGCGCCAGTTTCGTGGACAGTCGGAACACTGAAGCTTTCTTT.

V gene TRBV6-5 combines with J gene TRBJ2-7; the D gene is possibly TRBD1 (6 bases). V was trimmed by 6 bases and J by 5 bases, leaving 11 bases between them. This CDR3 is 12 amino acids long. CDR1 MNHEY and CDR2 SVGAGI come from the germline V gene. The CDR3 coding sequence is TGTGCCAGCAGGTCACAGGGAAACGAGCAGTACTTC. It specifies CASRSQGNEQYF.

This CDR3 reads CASRTTNTGELFF. CDR3 sequence (DNA): TGTGCCAGCCGGACAACGAACACCGGGGAGCTGTTTTTT. The chain is built from TRBV6-5 and TRBJ2-2, with D perhaps TRBD1 (5 bases). V was cut by 8 bases and J by 0 bases, with 7 bases left in between. CDR1 and CDR2 from the germline V gene are MNHEY and SVGAGI. The CDR3 loop spans 13 amino acids.

The V and J genes are TRBV30 and TRBJ2-3, with a possible D match to TRBD2 (6 bases). The germline V gene encodes CDR1 GTSNPN and CDR2 SVGIG (reference sequence). Trimming took 0 bases from V and 2 from J, leaving 15 bases between them. This CDR3 has 16 amino acids. The CDR3 reads CAWSVGGSGFTDTQYF. The DNA for the CDR3 is TGTGCCTGGAGTGTGGGGGGTAGCGGTTTCACAGATACGCAGTATTTT.

Comment on this clone: At one boundary the junction diverges from the germline segment, which might be a read error. The chain joins TRBV29-1 to TRBJ2-3; TRBD2 aligns across 8 bases. This CDR3 has 14 amino acids. Germline CDR1 is SQVTM and CDR2 is ANQGSEA. The CDR3 region is CSVEGAGGADTQYF. The CDR3 coding sequence is TGCAGCGTGGAAGGGGCGGGGGGCGCAGATACGCAGTATTTT.

This clone was seen a single time. The chain has TRBV6-5 and TRBJ2-5, with 7 bases identical to TRBD2. Germline V lookup: CDR1 MNHEY, CDR2 SVGAGI. This CDR3 spans 16 amino acids. V lost 1 base, J lost 2 bases, and 7 bases stayed unmatched. CDR3 residues: CASSYWASGRQETQYF. The DNA of the CDR3 is TGTGCCAGCAGTTACTGGGCTAGCGGCCGACAAGAGACCCAGTACTTC.

The genes are TRBV4-3 and TRBJ2-1, with a weak D call TRBD2 (7 bases). V dropped 1 base and J dropped 7 bases, with 20 bases sitting between them. The CDR3 extends over 17 amino acids. Germline V lookup: CDR1 LGHNA, CDR2 YSLEER. The CDR3 nucleotides are TGCGCCAGCAGCCAAGGCCCGGGGGGCCTGGGGGGTAATGAGCAGTTCTTC. Protein product: CASSQGPGGLGGNEQFF.

Only one count was recorded for this clone. The chain links TRBV2 to TRBJ1-5; the D gene is possibly TRBD1 (5 bases). This CDR3 has 14 residues. V lost 5 bases to trimming and J lost 4 bases, with 12 bases between them. The V gene's germline CDR1 is SNHLY and CDR2 FYNNEI. This chain's CDR3 is CASSTGVRNQPQHF. The CDR3 coding sequence is TGTGCCAGCAGTACAGGAGTTAGGAATCAGCCCCAGCATTTT.

The chain recombines TRBV6-1 with TRBJ1-5; D unresolved. The V gene lost 4 bases and the J gene lost 2 bases, with 12 bases spanning the gap. The CDR3 has 15 residues. Germline V lookup: CDR1 MNHNS, CDR2 SASEGT. The CDR3 DNA sequence: TGTGCCAGCAGTGTTAACAGTCTGCGCAATCAGCCCCAGCATTTT. Protein: CASSVNSLRNQPQHF.

The CDR3 protein is CAWSKRASSYNEQFF. CDR3 DNA sequence: TGTGCCTGGAGTAAGAGGGCAAGCTCCTACAATGAGCAGTTCTTC. The J gene is TRBJ2-1, the V gene TRBV30; possibly TRBD2 for D (5 bases). The germline CDR1 and CDR2 sequences are GTSNPN and SVGIG (reference sequence). The CDR3 totals 15 residues. Trimming pared 2 bases from V and 0 bases from J, leaving 11 bases between.

This clone has a single count. The chain joins TRBV9 to TRBJ1-5, with D uncertain. Between the trimmed V and J ends, which lost 1 base and 0 bases, there was a span of 8 bases. This CDR3 spans 15 amino acids. Germline values: CDR1 SGDLS, CDR2 YYNGEE. CDR3 DNA sequence: TGTGCCAGCAGCGTATCGGCGGATAGCAATCAGCCCCAGCATTTT. Its protein product is CASSVSADSNQPQHF.

The chain recombines TRBV6-5 with TRBJ2-3; possibly TRBD2 for D (5 bases). V lost 0 bases to trimming and J lost 1 base, with 11 bases between them. The CDR3 contains 16 residues. Looked up from germline, CDR1 is MNHEY and CDR2 is SVGAGI. This CDR3 reads CASSYSAVQRTDTQYF. Written as DNA, the CDR3 is TGTGCCAGCAGTTACTCAGCGGTCCAGCGCACAGATACGCAGTATTTT.